The rows below give T cell receptor beta chains drawn from one sample of a study of blood T cells in healthy people across ages. Via MiXCR, TCRdb re-called the 5' RACE reads, giving one row per CDR3 protein. The data show 1.5 million to 2 million distinct CDR3 sequences, around 42% seen once. The sequenced material came from blood. The source of these receptors is a human donor in good health. Both conserved end residues are trimmed from each CDR3. The D gene is left open where the match is weak.

len,d_gene,v_gene,j_gene,CDR3aa
13,-,TRBV9,TRBJ1-2,ASSPGPQGDYGYT
12,-,TRBV7-2,TRBJ1-1,ASSFAQGNTEAF
10,-,TRBV29-1,TRBJ1-5,SVEYGFGPQH
13,TRBD2,TRBV7-2,TRBJ2-3,ASSVAGGFTDTQY
14,TRBD1,TRBV24-1,TRBJ2-3,ATSDDDRGLGDTQY
11,TRBD1,TRBV20-1,-,SATGGESYEQY
15,TRBD1,TRBV18,TRBJ1-2,ASSPAPLQGGLDGYT
15,-,TRBV7-3,TRBJ2-1,ASSSQDVNRGRAEQF
14,-,TRBV4-1,TRBJ2-2,ASSQGSGANTGELF
13,-,TRBV9,TRBJ1-2,ASSPQSQQEYGYT
13,-,TRBV5-1,TRBJ2-1,ASSISQGQINEQF
15,TRBD2,TRBV20-1,TRBJ2-3,SARIPAGRGITDTQY
14,-,TRBV6-1,TRBJ2-1,ASSEAWTQGYNEQF
12,-,TRBV14,TRBJ1-1,ASSRYGVVPEAF
12,TRBD2,TRBV20-1,TRBJ2-1,SARGLAGGYEQF
14,-,TRBV12-3/TRBV12-4,TRBJ1-5,ASSLDKSYSNQPQH
13,TRBD2,TRBV5-4,TRBJ2-7,ASSSPGGESYEQY
13,TRBD1,TRBV20-1,TRBJ1-2,SARGTAAGVGGYT
14,TRBD2,TRBV4-3,TRBJ2-3,ASSQDRGGNGDTQY
14,TRBD2,TRBV5-1,TRBJ2-5,ASSLPGLAGRETQY
12,TRBD1,TRBV20-1,TRBJ1-6,SASPTGPNSPLH
13,TRBD1,TRBV6-1,TRBJ2-7,ASSDAGGAGDEQY
12,-,TRBV7-2,TRBJ2-7,ASSLQKFSYEQY
11,-,TRBV7-4,TRBJ1-6,ASSCPKGSPLH
10,-,TRBV4-3,TRBJ1-1,ASSQAGVKAF
14,TRBD1,TRBV24-1,-,ATSGERQGAYNEQY
13,TRBD1,TRBV10-3,TRBJ1-2,AISGTERTNYGYT
13,-,TRBV20-1,TRBJ2-7,SAREPSKSSYEQY
10,-,TRBV29-1,TRBJ1-1,SVGWAGTEAF
13,-,TRBV29-1,TRBJ2-3,SVASGTNLANTQY
11,TRBD2,TRBV6-6,TRBJ2-3,ASGEGRTDTQY
10,-,TRBV29-1,-,STTKGSETQY
9,-,TRBV18,TRBJ1-2,ASSPQEGYT
12,-,TRBV28,TRBJ2-7,ASRMGPYDYEQY
12,-,TRBV6-1,TRBJ1-5,ASSEAGGNQPQH
13,TRBD1,TRBV6-2/TRBV6-3,TRBJ1-5,ASSPWTGSTQPQH
14,TRBD2,TRBV4-2,TRBJ2-1,ASSQAGQGGYNEQF
15,-,TRBV7-2,TRBJ1-2,ASSSAGSGPKNYGYT
13,TRBD1,TRBV7-9,-,ASSPTGQGSDEQY
13,TRBD1,TRBV20-1,TRBJ1-2,SASLQGAGGYGYT
11,-,TRBV20-1,TRBJ1-1,SARARDWTEAF
11,-,TRBV5-6,TRBJ2-7,ASSLERMGEQY
12,TRBD1,TRBV11-3,TRBJ2-1,ASSSRTGGDGQF
11,-,TRBV7-9,TRBJ1-2,ASRSPVVYGYT
11,-,TRBV7-9,TRBJ2-1,ASSLNGLGWQF
13,-,TRBV27,TRBJ2-1,ASSLLGFAYNEQF
13,-,TRBV5-5,TRBJ2-3,ASSWFPARGDTQY
12,TRBD1,TRBV12-3/TRBV12-4,TRBJ1-5,ASSRQGGNQPQH
13,TRBD1,TRBV7-2,TRBJ1-5,ASSWGQNLNQPQH
16,-,TRBV7-8,TRBJ2-6,ASSLKWYRSSGANVLT
15,-,TRBV5-1,TRBJ2-1,ASSLGQGGSSYNEQF
11,-,TRBV4-3,TRBJ2-4,ASSQDRDNIQY
12,TRBD1,TRBV10-3,-,AVSGGTGEYEQY
11,-,TRBV6-7,TRBJ1-5,ASTDVENQPQH
14,-,TRBV6-5,TRBJ1-1,ASSWIPFEASTEAF
13,-,TRBV29-1,TRBJ1-3,SVQLQVASGNTIY
12,-,TRBV18,-,ASSPVDSFYEQY